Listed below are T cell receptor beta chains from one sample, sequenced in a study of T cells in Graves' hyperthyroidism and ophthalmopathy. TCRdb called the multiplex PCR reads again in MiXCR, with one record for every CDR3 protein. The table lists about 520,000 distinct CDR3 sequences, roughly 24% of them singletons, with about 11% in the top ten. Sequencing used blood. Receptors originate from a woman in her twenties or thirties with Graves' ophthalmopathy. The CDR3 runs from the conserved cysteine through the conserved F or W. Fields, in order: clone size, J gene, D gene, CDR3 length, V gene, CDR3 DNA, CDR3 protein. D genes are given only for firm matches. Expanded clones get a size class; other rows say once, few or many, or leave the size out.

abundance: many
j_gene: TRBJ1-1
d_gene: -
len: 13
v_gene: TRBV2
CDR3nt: TGTGCCAGCATGACACAAATGAACACTGAAGCTTTCTTT
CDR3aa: CASMTQMNTEAFF

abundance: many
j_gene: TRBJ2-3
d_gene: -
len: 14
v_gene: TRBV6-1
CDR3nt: TGTGCCAGCAGTGAACGAGGGACCACAGATACGCAGTATTTT
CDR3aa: CASSERGTTDTQYF

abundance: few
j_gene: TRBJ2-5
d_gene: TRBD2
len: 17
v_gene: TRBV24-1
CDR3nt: TGTGCCACCAGTGACTGGACTAGCGGGGGGGCCGGGGAGACCCAGTACTTC
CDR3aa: CATSDWTSGGAGETQYF

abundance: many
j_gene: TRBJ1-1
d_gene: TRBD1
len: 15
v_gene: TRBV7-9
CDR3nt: TGTGCCAGCAGCCCCCAAGGACAGGAGAACACTGAAGCTTTCTTT
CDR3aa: CASSPQGQENTEAFF

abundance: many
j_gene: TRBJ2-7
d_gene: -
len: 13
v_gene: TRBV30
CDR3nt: TGTGCCGGAACGTCGGCTCTTAACTACGAGCAGTACTTC
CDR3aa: CAGTSALNYEQYF

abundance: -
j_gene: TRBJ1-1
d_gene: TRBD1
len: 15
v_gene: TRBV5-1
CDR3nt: TGCGCCAGCAGCTTGGCGACGACAGGGGTCTCTGAAGCTTTCTTT
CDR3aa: CASSLATTGVSEAFF

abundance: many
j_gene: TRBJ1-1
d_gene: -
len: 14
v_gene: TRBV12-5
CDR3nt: TGTGCTAGTGCCTACGGGGGGGGGAACACTGAAGCTTTCTTT
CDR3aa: CASAYGGGNTEAFF

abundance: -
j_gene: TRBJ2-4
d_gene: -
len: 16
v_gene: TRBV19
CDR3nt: TGTGCCAGTAGTATAGATGCCGCCAGCGCCAAAAACATTCAGTACTTC
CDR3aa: CASSIDAASAKNIQYF

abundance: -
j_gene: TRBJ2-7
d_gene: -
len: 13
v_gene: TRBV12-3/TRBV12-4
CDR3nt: TGTGCCAGCAGTTTAGCGCACATATACGAGCAGTACTTC
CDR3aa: CASSLAHIYEQYF

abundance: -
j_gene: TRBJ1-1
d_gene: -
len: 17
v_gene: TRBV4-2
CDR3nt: TGTGCCAGCAGCCAAGCTGGGGGGCGCGGGATGAACACTGAAGCTTTCTTT
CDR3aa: CASSQAGGRGMNTEAFF

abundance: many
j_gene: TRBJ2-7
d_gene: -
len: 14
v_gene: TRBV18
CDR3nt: TGTGCCAGCTCTCCCGGGACGGAGCGCTACGAGCAGTACTTC
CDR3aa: CASSPGTERYEQYF

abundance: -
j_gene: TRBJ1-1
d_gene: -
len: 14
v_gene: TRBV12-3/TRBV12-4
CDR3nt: TGTGCCAGCACCCTTCTGGGGGGCCAGGGTGAAGCTTTCTTT
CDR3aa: CASTLLGGQGEAFF

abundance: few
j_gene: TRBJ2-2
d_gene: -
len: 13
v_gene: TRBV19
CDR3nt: TGTGCCAGTCGTTACGTCTACACCGGGGAGCTGTTTTTT
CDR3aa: CASRYVYTGELFF

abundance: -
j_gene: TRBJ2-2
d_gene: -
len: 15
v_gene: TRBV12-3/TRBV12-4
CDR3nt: TGTGCCAGCAGTTGGTCAGCCGCGAACACCGGGGAGCTGTTTTTT
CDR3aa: CASSWSAANTGELFF

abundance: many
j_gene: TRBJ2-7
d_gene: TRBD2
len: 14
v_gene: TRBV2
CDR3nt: TGTGCCAGCACTTGGACTAGCGGACGTTACGAGCAGTACTTC
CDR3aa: CASTWTSGRYEQYF

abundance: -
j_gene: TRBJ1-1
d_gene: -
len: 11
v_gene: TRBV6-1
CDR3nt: TGTGCCAGCAGTGAATCGGGGCTCGCTTTCTTT
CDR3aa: CASSESGLAFF

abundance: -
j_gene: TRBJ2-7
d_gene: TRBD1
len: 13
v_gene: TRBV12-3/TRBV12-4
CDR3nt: TGTGCCAGCGCCAGGACAGGGGTCTACGAGCAGTACTTC
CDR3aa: CASARTGVYEQYF

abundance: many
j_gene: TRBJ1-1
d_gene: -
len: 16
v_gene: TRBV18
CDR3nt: TGTGCCAGCTCACCACCTAACGGGGACTTGAACACTGAAGCTTTCTTT
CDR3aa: CASSPPNGDLNTEAFF

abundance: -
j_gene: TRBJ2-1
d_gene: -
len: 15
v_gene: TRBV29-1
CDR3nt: TGCAGCGTAGAGTCAGGGACTCCGGGGCGAGGTGAGCAGTTCTTC
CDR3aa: CSVESGTPGRGEQFF

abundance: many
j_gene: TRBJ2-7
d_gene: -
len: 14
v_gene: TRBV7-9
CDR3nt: TGTGCCAGCAGCAGACCGGGCCAGACCTACGAGCAGTACTTC
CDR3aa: CASSRPGQTYEQYF

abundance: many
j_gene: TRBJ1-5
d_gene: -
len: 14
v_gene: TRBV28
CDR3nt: TGTGCCAGCATGTCCCAATTTAGCAATCAGCCCCAGCATTTT
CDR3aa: CASMSQFSNQPQHF

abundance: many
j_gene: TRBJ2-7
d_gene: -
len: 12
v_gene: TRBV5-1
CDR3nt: TGCGCCAGCAGCTTGGACCAATACGAGCAGTACTTC
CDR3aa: CASSLDQYEQYF

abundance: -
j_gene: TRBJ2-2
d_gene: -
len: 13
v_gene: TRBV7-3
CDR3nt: TGTGCCAGCAGCTTAAGTCGGAACGGGGAGCTGTTTTTT
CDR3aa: CASSLSRNGELFF